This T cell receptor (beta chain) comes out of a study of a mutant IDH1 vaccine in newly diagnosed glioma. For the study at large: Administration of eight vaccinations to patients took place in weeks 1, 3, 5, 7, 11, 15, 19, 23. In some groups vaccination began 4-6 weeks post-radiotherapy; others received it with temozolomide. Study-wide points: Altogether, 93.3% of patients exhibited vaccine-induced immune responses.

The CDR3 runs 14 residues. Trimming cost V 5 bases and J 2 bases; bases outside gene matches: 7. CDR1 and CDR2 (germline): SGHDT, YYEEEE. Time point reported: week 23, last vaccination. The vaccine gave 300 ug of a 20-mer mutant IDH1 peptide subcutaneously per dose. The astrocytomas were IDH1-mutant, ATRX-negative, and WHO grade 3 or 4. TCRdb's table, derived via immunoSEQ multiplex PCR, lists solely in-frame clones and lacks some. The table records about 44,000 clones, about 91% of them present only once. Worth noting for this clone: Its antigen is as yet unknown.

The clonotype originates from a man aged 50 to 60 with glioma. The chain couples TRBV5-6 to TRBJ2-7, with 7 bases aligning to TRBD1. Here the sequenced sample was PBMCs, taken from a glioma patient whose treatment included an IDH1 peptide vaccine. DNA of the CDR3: TGTGCCAGCAGACTGGGACAGATCCCCTACGAGCAGTACTTC. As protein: CASRLGQIPYEQYF.